Sequencing of this T cell receptor (beta chain) was carried out in a study of T cells in localized non-small cell lung cancer. The study, taken as a whole, reports: Greater T cell density in blood accompanied longer overall survival. A single tumor region was sequenced, leaving heterogeneity possible. Uninvolved adjacent lung had higher T cell clonality than tumor and all other tissues. Adjacent lung exhibited a median of about 56 among the 100 most abundant tumor clones.

This CDR3 contains 15 residues. Germline CDR1 is MNHEY and CDR2 is SVGAGI. V was trimmed by 2 bases and J by 4 bases, leaving 15 bases between them. About this clone itself: What it binds is unknown.

Libraries were prepared by immunoSEQ multiplex PCR; TCRdb keeps only in-frame clonotypes and omits some of them. The table includes roughly 16,000 clones, around 89% detected once. The receptor was isolated from a male donor older than 55 with stage II squamous cell lung carcinoma. Sequenced here: peripheral blood, sampled before any cancer treatment. The chain links TRBV6-5 to TRBJ2-7; a possible D gene is TRBD2 (6 bases). CDR3 in DNA: TGTGCCAGCAGTTACGGGACTTCCGGGCTTTACGAGCAGTACTTC. It translates to CASSYGTSGLYEQYF.